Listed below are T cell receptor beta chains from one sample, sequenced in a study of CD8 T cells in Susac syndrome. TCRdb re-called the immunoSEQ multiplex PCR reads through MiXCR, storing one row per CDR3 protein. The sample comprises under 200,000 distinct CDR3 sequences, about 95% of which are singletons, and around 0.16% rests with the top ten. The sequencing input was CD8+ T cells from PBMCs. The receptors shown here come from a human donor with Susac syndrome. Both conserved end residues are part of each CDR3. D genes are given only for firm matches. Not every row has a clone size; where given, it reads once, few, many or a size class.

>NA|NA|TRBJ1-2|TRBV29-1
TGCAGCGTTGCAGACAGCTATGGCTACACCTTC
CSVADSYGYTF
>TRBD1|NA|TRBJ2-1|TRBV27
TGTGCCAGCAGTTTGACAGGGGGCTATGAGCAGTTCTTC
CASSLTGGYEQFF
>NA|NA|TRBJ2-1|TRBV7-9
TGTGCCAGCAGCTTAGGCGAGATCAATGAGCAGTTCTTC
CASSLGEINEQFF
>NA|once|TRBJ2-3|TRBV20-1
TGCAGTGCTACTGACGGGGAAGATCCCACAGATACGCAGTATTTT
CSATDGEDPTDTQYF
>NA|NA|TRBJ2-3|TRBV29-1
TGCAGCGTGGGAGGGACAACCTTTACGCAGTATTTT
CSVGGTTFTQYF
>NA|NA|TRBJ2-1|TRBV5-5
TGTGCCAGCAGCTGGGACACGGACCCGACCAATGAGCAGTTCTTC
CASSWDTDPTNEQFF
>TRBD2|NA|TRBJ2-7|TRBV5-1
TGCGCCAGCAGCTTGGAGACTAGCGGGAGAACGAGCGAGCAGTACTTC
CASSLETSGRTSEQYF
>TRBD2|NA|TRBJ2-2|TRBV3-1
TGTGCCAGCAGCTTAGCGGGAGCCGGGGAGCTGTTTTTT
CASSLAGAGELFF
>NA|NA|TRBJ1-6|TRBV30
TGTGCCTGGAGTGTAGTCGCAGGGTATAATTCACCCCTCCACTTT
CAWSVVAGYNSPLHF
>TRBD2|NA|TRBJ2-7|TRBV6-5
TGTGCCAGCAGTTACTCGAGCGCTAGCGGGAGTGGAAACGAGCAGTACTTC
CASSYSSASGSGNEQYF
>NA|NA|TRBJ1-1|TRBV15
TGTGCCACCAGGGTACCGCCGAACACTGAAGCTTTCTTT
CATRVPPNTEAFF
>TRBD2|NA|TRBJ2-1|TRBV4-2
TGTGCCAGCTCCCCCGGGGGGAGACGGAGCTCCTACAATGAGCAGTTCTTC
CASSPGGRRSSYNEQFF
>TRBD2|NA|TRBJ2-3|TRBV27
TGTGCCAGCAGTTTACGCGGGAGACCAGATACGCAGTATTTT
CASSLRGRPDTQYF
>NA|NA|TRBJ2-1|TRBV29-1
TGCAGCGTCGAGGTGGGGGGTAATGAGCAGTTCTTC
CSVEVGGNEQFF
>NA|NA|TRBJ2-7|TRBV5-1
TGCGCCAGCAGCTTGATCCCCGGCATGGGGGGCCGGTCCTACGAGCAGTACTTC
CASSLIPGMGGRSYEQYF
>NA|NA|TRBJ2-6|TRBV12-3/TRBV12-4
TGTGCCAGCAGTTTCAGGCTTGGGGCCAACGTCCTGACTTTC
CASSFRLGANVLTF
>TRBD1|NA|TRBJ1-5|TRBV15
TGTGCCACCAGCAGGGGACAGGGTGGCGACAATCAGCCCCAGCATTTT
CATSRGQGGDNQPQHF
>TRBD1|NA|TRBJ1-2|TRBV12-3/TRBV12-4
TGTGCCAGCAGTTTGGGACAGGGGGACTATGGCTACACCTTC
CASSLGQGDYGYTF
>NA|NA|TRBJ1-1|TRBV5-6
TGTGCCAGCAGCTTGGTAACGGGAGAAGGACGGGTGACGGTGGCTTTCTTT
CASSLVTGEGRVTVAFF
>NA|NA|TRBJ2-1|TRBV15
TGTGCCACCAGCATGCTCTCCTTAGTTAATGAGCAGTTCTTC
CATSMLSLVNEQFF
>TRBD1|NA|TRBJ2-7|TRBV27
TGTGCCAGCACGACAGGGGCGAACCTGGACGAGCAGTACTTC
CASTTGANLDEQYF
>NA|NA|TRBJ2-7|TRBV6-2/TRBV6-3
TGTGCCAGCAGTTACCTGGCGGGACCACCCCCCATCGAGCAGTACTTC
CASSYLAGPPPIEQYF
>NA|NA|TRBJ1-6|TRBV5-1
TGCGCCAGCAGCTTAACCGGGAATAATTCACCCCTCCACTTT
CASSLTGNNSPLHF
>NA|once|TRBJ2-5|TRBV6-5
TGTGCCAGCAGTTACTCTTCGTACTCGACAGCCCAAGAGACCCAGTACTTC
CASSYSSYSTAQETQYF
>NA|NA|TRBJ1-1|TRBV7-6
TGTGCCAGCAGCTTAATAGGGGACGGGAACACTGAAGCTTTCTTT
CASSLIGDGNTEAFF
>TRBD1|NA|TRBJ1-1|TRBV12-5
TGTGCTAGTGGCCTAAGCGTAACGACAGGGTACACTGAAGCTTTCTTT
CASGLSVTTGYTEAFF
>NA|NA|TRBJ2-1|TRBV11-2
TGTGCCAGCAGCTTAGGTCCCCCGCCCTCCAGTGAGCAGTTCTTC
CASSLGPPPSSEQFF
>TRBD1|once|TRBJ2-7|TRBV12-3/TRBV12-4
TGTGCCAGCAGTTTGGGGGACAGGGCCTACGAGCAGTACTTC
CASSLGDRAYEQYF
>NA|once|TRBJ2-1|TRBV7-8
TGTGCCAGCAGCTCGCGGGAAAAGAGCCACAATGAGCAGTTCTTC
CASSSREKSHNEQFF
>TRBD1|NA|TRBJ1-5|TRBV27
TGTGCCAGCAGTAACAGGGGAAGCCATCAGCCCCAGCATTTT
CASSNRGSHQPQHF
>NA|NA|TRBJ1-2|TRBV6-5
TGTGCCAGCAGTCCTCGGGGGTCCTATGGCTACACCTTC
CASSPRGSYGYTF
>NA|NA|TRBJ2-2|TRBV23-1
TGCGCCACAGACCGACCGAAGACCGGGGAGCTGTTTTTT
CATDRPKTGELFF
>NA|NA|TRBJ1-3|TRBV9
TGTGCCAGCAGCGCCACAGACATCTCTGGAAACACCATATATTTT
CASSATDISGNTIYF
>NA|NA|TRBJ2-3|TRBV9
TGTGCCAGCAGCGTAGGAGGGTCACTATCCACAGATACGCAGTATTTT
CASSVGGSLSTDTQYF
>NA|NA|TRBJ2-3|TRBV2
TGTGCCAGCAGGAACGATCTGACAGATACGCAGTATTTT
CASRNDLTDTQYF
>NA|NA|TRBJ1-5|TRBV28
TGTGCCAGCAGTTTAAAGGGGCCCCCTCCGCATTTT
CASSLKGPPPHF
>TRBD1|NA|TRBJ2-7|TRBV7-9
TGTGCCAGCAGCCACCCGACAGGGGATAGCTCCTACGAGCAGTACTTC
CASSHPTGDSSYEQYF
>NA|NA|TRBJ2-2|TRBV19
TGTGCCAGTAGTATAGCATCGGGGAACACCGGGGAGCTGTTTTTT
CASSIASGNTGELFF
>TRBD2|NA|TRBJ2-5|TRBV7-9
TGTGCCAGCAGCTTAGCGCTTAGCGGGGGAGAGACCCAGTACTTC
CASSLALSGGETQYF
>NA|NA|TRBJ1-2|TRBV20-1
TGCAGTGCGATACAGGTTGACATGGGAGATGGCTACACCTTC
CSAIQVDMGDGYTF
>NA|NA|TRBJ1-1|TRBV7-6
TGTGCCAGCAGCTTAGGTGGGGAACGTGAAGCTTTCTTT
CASSLGGEREAFF